The 13 T cell receptor beta chains reported below all come from one sample, sequenced in a study of shared clonotypes between healthy human individuals. Only in-frame clones appear in the TCRdb table, and some are missing; sequencing was by immunoSEQ multiplex PCR. This sample has some 680,000 clones, with roughly 72% found just once. The sample was memory CD4+ T cells sorted from blood. This sample's subset: CD45RA-negative fraction. Receptors originate from a woman aged 25 to 39 in good health.

The chain couples TRBV5-1 to TRBJ2-5; D is uncertain. Germline V gene lookup returns CDR1 SGHRS and CDR2 YFSETQ. The CDR3 consists of 14 residues. V shed 4 bases and J shed 5 bases, with 15 bases lying between them. CDR3 in DNA: TGCGCCAGCAGCGTGTTATCGTCGTTCGAGACCCAGTACTTC. It yields the protein CASSVLSSFETQYF.

V gene TRBV30 combines with J gene TRBJ2-2; D is possibly TRBD1 or TRBD2 (5 bases each). Trimming took off 0 bases at V and 7 bases at J, with 21 bases between the two ends. Germline lookup yields CDR1 GTSNPN and CDR2 SVGIG (reference sequence). This CDR3 has 17 amino acids. CDR3 DNA sequence: TGTGCCTGGAGTGTATTATTTTACGAGGGGCGAGTCGGGGAGCTGTTTTTT. This codes for CAWSVLFYEGRVGELFF.

The V call is TRBV5-1, the J call TRBJ2-5; 7 bases align to TRBD1. CDR1 is SGHRS and CDR2 is YFSETQ in the germline V gene. The V segment lost 0 bases and the J segment 2 bases; nucleotides outside the gene matches: 7. The CDR3 is 16 residues long. The CDR3 region has the DNA TGCGCCAGCAGCTTGGCTAGGACAGGAACACAAGAGACCCAGTACTTC. Its protein product is CASSLARTGTQETQYF.

The gene calls are TRBV7-7 and TRBJ2-2; no clear D gene. Between the trimmed V and J ends, which lost 8 bases and 0 bases, there was a span of 10 bases. The CDR3 runs 14 residues. In germline, CDR1 is SSHAT, CDR2 FNYEAQ (reference sequence). The CDR3 coding sequence is TGTGCCAGCCAGAGAGACCCGAACACCGGGGAGCTGTTTTTT. Translation: CASQRDPNTGELFF. Variable domain in full (rest from reference TRBV7-7 and TRBJ2-2): GAGVSQSPRYKVTKRGQDVTLRCDPISSHATLYWYQQALGQGPEFLTYFNYEAQPDKSGLPSDRFSAERPEGSISTLTIQRTEQRDSAMYRCASQRDPNTGELFFGEGSRLTVL.

This chain joins TRBV18 and TRBJ1-5, with D unclear. This CDR3 spans 14 amino acids. The V end was cut by 5 bases, the J end by 2 bases, with 10 bases between. Germline CDR1 is KGHSH and CDR2 is LQKENI. The CDR3 here is CASSELDGNQPQHF. CDR3 DNA: TGTGCCAGCTCAGAGTTGGACGGCAATCAGCCCCAGCATTTT.

This rearrangement joins TRBV2 to TRBJ2-3, with D maybe TRBD1 (6 bases). V lost 6 bases, J lost 0 bases, and 13 bases lay in between. There are 15 residues in the CDR3. Germline lookup yields CDR1 SNHLY and CDR2 FYNNEI. The CDR3 reads CASRFRDISTDTQYF. DNA for the CDR3: TGTGCCAGCAGGTTCCGGGACATCAGCACAGATACGCAGTATTTT.

The chain combines TRBV10-3 with TRBJ2-3; possible D gene TRBD2, 7 bases. Germline V gene sequence: CDR1 ENHRY, CDR2 SYGVKD. The CDR3 extends over 16 amino acids. Trimming cost V 10 bases and J 3 bases, with 23 bases left between them. The CDR3 loop is CATSPRGRGGTDTQYF. The CDR3 coding sequence is TGTGCCACCAGCCCTAGGGGGAGGGGGGGGACAGATACGCAGTATTTT.

V and J are TRBV27 and TRBJ2-2; D might be TRBD1 or TRBD2, each matching 6 bases. With 3 bases removed from V and 6 bases from J, the gap between germline ends came to 17 bases. Germline CDR1 MNHEY, CDR2 SMNVEV (reference sequence). CDR3 length: 16 amino acids. CDR3 protein: CASSFTGGVYSGELFF. Here the CDR3 DNA reads TGTGCCAGCAGTTTCACCGGGGGCGTCTATTCCGGGGAGCTGTTTTTT.

The chain is built from TRBV30 and TRBJ1-3, with no clear D. Germline CDR1 and CDR2: GTSNPN and SVGIG (reference sequence). The CDR3 loop spans 9 amino acids. Between the trimmed V and J ends, which lost 3 bases and 14 bases, there was a span of 8 bases. The CDR3 sequence is CAWRKILYF. The CDR3, as DNA: TGTGCCTGGAGAAAAATCCTATATTTT.

The V call is TRBV28, the J call TRBJ2-1, with D maybe TRBD2 (5 bases). Trimming took off 3 bases at V and 7 bases at J, with 7 bases between the two ends. The CDR3 has 12 amino acids. CDR1 is MDHEN, CDR2 SYDVKM, per germline. CDR3: CASSFLANEQFF. CDR3 nucleotides: TGTGCCAGCAGTTTCCTAGCAAATGAGCAGTTCTTC.

The J gene is TRBJ2-5, the V gene TRBV14; no definite D call. CDR3 length: 12 residues. The V gene's germline CDR1 is SGHDN and CDR2 FVKESK. V shed 3 bases and J shed 4 bases, with 6 bases lying between them. The CDR3 DNA follows: TGTGCCAGCAGCCATCTCGTAGAGACCCAGTACTTC. This gives the protein CASSHLVETQYF.

This chain joins TRBV29-1 and TRBJ2-7, with 9 positions matching TRBD1. Trimming removed 7 bases from V and 6 bases from J; junction bases left unmatched: 16. The germline CDR1 and CDR2 sequences are SQVTM and ANQGSEA. This CDR3 comprises 15 residues. The CDR3 DNA follows: TGCAGCGGGGTACATGCTCGACAGGGGGTGGTCGAGCAGTACTTC. This translates into CSGVHARQGVVEQYF.

CDR3 bases: TGTGCCAGCAGCCAGGACAGCACAGATACGCAGTATTTT. Encoded protein: CASSQDSTDTQYF. The chain has TRBV7-9 and TRBJ2-3; D remains ambiguous. Trimming removed 5 bases from V and 0 bases from J, with 6 bases in between. The CDR3 sequence is 13 residues long. Germline V gives CDR1 SEHNR, CDR2 FQNEAQ (reference sequence).